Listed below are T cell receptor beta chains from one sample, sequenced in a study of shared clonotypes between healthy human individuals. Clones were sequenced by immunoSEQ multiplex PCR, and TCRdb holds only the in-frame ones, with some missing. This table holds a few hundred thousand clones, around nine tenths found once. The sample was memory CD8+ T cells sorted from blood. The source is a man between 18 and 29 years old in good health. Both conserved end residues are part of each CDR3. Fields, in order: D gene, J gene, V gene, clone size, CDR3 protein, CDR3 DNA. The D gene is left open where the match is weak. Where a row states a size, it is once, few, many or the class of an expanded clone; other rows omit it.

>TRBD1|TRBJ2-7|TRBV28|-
CASSLNGQGYEQYF
TGTGCCAGCAGTTTGAATGGACAGGGCTACGAGCAGTACTTC
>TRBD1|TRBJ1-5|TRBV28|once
CASSDSGTGNQPQHF
TGTGCCAGCAGTGACTCCGGGACAGGCAATCAGCCCCAGCATTTT
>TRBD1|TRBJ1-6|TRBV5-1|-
CASSLLTGAPYNSPLHF
TGCGCCAGCAGCTTGCTCACAGGGGCGCCTTATAATTCACCCCTCCACTTT
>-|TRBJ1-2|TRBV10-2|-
CASSESTTNYGYTF
TGCGCCAGCAGTGAGTCGACAACTAACTATGGCTACACCTTC
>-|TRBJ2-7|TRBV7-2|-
CASSLVSGHFGEQYF
TGTGCCAGCAGCTTAGTTTCCGGACACTTTGGCGAGCAGTACTTC
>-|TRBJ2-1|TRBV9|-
CASSAPGQGWYNEQFF
TGTGCCAGCAGCGCCCCAGGGCAGGGTTGGTACAATGAGCAGTTCTTC
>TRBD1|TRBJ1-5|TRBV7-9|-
CASSGWTGSEAQPQHF
TGTGCCAGCAGCGGGTGGACAGGGTCGGAAGCTCAGCCCCAGCATTTT
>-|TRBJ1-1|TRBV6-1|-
CASSEGARAFF
TGTGCCAGCAGTGAAGGGGCGAGAGCTTTCTTT
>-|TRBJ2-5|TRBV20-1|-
CSAQSGETQYF
TGCAGTGCTCAAAGTGGGGAGACCCAGTACTTC
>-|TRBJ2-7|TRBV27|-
CASSLLEAWPPVQYF
TGTGCCAGCAGTTTATTAGAAGCGTGGCCCCCTGTGCAGTACTTC
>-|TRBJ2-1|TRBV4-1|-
CASSQERREQGPYNEQFF
TGCGCCAGCAGCCAAGAGCGTAGGGAGCAGGGGCCCTACAATGAGCAGTTCTTC
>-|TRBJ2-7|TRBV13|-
CASSLGGLYEQYF
TGTGCCAGCAGCTTGGGGGGCTTATACGAGCAGTACTTC
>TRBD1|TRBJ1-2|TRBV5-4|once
CASSWGTVNYGYTF
TGTGCCAGCAGCTGGGGGACAGTTAACTATGGCTACACCTTC
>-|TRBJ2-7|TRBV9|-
CASSVDGGSYEQYF
TGTGCCAGCAGCGTAGATGGGGGTAGTTACGAGCAGTACTTC
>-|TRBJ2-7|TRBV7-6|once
CASSSQGSEQYF
TGTGCCAGCAGCTCACAGGGCAGCGAGCAGTACTTC
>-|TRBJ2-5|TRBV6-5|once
CASSYIDRNQETQYF
TGTGCCAGCAGTTACATTGACAGGAACCAAGAGACCCAGTACTTC
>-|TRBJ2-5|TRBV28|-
CASSLAGYQETQYF
TGTGCCAGCAGTTTGGCGGGGTACCAAGAGACCCAGTACTTC
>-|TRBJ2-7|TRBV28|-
CASSYWLEGDPYEQYF
TGTGCCAGCAGTTACTGGTTGGAGGGGGATCCCTACGAGCAGTACTTC